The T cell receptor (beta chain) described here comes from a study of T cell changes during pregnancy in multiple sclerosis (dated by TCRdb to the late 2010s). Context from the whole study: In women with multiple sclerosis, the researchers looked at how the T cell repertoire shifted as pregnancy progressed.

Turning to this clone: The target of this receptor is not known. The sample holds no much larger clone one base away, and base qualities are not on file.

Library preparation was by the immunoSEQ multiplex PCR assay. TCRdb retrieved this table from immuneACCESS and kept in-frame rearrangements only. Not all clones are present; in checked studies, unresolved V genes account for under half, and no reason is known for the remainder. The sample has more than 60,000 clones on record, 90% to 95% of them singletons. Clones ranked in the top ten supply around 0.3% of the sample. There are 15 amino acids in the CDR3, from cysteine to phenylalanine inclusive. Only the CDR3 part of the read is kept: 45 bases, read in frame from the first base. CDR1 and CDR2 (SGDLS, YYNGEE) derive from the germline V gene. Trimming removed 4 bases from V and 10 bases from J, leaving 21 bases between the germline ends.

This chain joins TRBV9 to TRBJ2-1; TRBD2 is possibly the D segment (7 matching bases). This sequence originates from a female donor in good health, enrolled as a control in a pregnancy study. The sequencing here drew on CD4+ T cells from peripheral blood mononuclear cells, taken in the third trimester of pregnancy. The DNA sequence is TGTGCCAGCAGCCGAGGGGGGGCGACGTTAGGGGAGCAGTTCTTC. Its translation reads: CASSRGGATLGEQFF.